Following are 17 T cell receptor beta chains from one sample sequenced in a study of T cell responses to AZD1222 COVID-19 vaccine listed by TCRdb under 2021. Reading the label with the study, this specimen's time point is: baseline before first vaccination. The library came from the immunoSEQ multiplex PCR assay. TCRdb mirrors the immuneACCESS table, restricted to in-frame sequences. Some clones are absent from its copies; in checked studies, under half trace to an unresolved V gene, and the reason for the others is unknown. This sample lists some 100,000 clones; about 82% were detected once. The ten largest clones represent approximately 1.3% of the sample. The sample consisted of peripheral blood, taken on day 0 of AZD1222 vaccination. The receptors come from an adult in good health.

The chain employs TRBV23-1 and TRBJ2-1, with a tentative D call TRBD1 (5 bases). TRBV23-1 belongs to the ORF category, with a function that is uncertain. The CDR3 runs to 17 residues. V shed 2 bases and J shed 0 bases, with 14 bases lying between them. CDR3 bases: TGCGCCAGCAGTCAACAGACAGTACCGAGCTCCTACAATGAGCAGTTCTTC. This gives the protein CASSQQTVPSSYNEQFF.

The chain uses TRBV28 and TRBJ1-3; the D gene is possibly TRBD1 (5 bases). Germline CDR1 reads MDHEN; CDR2 reads SYDVKM. Trimming cost V 5 bases and J 4 bases, with 9 bases left between them. The CDR3 is made up of 13 amino acids. The CDR3 sequence is CASSLGTGNTIYF. As DNA, the CDR3 is TGTGCCAGCAGTCTGGGGACGGGAAACACCATATATTTT.

This chain connects TRBV5-1 to TRBJ2-7, with 11 bases lining up with TRBD2. V trimming: 1 base; J trimming: 3 bases; junction bases outside the gene matches: 6. The CDR3 loop spans 16 amino acids. Germline values: CDR1 SGHRS, CDR2 YFSETQ. This chain's CDR3 is CASSLSLAGGVYEQYF. The CDR3 DNA sequence: TGCGCCAGCAGCTTGTCGCTAGCGGGAGGCGTCTACGAGCAGTACTTC.

The chain has TRBV4-1 and TRBJ1-1, with D perhaps TRBD1 (5 bases). Germline V gene data show CDR1 as MGHRA and CDR2 as YSYEKL. The CDR3 is 16 residues long. V lost 1 base, J lost 11 bases, and 23 bases lay in between. In DNA form, the CDR3 reads TGCGCCAGCAGCCAAGCTGCGGTTGAAGGGGCTCGACAGGCTTTCTTT. Translation gives CASSQAAVEGARQAFF.

The chain is built from TRBV7-3 and TRBJ1-2, with D possibly matching TRBD1 (6 bases). This CDR3 has 12 residues. With 5 bases removed from V and 10 bases from J, the gap between germline ends came to 14 bases. The V gene's germline CDR1 is SGHTA and CDR2 FQGTGA. The CDR3 spells CASSLGGPDYTF. The CDR3 nucleotides are TGTGCCAGCAGCCTTGGGGGGCCTGACTACACCTTC.

The chain employs TRBV10-3 and TRBJ1-3; a possible D gene is TRBD1 (6 bases). Germline V CDR1 and CDR2: ENHRY, SYGVKD. The CDR3 is 13 residues long. Trimming removed 10 bases at V and 4 bases at J, with 14 bases between. The CDR3 sequence is CATATGFGNTIYF. The CDR3 bases are TGTGCCACAGCCACAGGGTTCGGAAACACCATATATTTT.

J is TRBJ2-7 and V is TRBV13; 11 bases fit TRBD1. Germline-derived CDR1 and CDR2 are PRHDT and FYEKMQ (reference sequence). V gave up 5 bases and J gave up 2 bases; unmatched junction bases: 8. This CDR3 region has 16 residues. Here the CDR3 reads CASSPGQGASAYEQYF. The CDR3 coding sequence is TGTGCCAGCAGCCCAGGACAGGGGGCATCGGCCTACGAGCAGTACTTC.

This clone occurred a few times. CDR3 DNA sequence: TGTGCCAGCCGTGGACAGGGGGCGCGGGAGCAGTACTTC. Residues: CASRGQGAREQYF. This chain links TRBV28 with TRBJ2-7; 11 nucleotides align to TRBD1. Germline CDR1 MDHEN, CDR2 SYDVKM. The trim removed 8 bases at V and 7 bases at J, leaving 7 bases unmatched. The CDR3 is 13 amino acids.

V is TRBV6-2 or TRBV6-3 and J is TRBJ1-5; no clear D gene. Germline V CDR1 and CDR2: MNHEY, SVGEGT. The V end lost 6 bases, the J end lost 7 bases, and 13 bases lay between the germline ends. This CDR3 has 13 residues. The CDR3 bases are TGTGCCAGCAGCCCCGAGACTCGACAGCCCCAGCATTTT. Translation gives CASSPETRQPQHF.

The J gene is TRBJ2-7, the V gene TRBV6-1, with D tentatively TRBD2 (6 bases). Germline V gene data show CDR1 as MNHNS and CDR2 as SASEGT. The germline V and J ends were trimmed by 2 bases and 1 base, with 9 bases remaining between them. This CDR3 region has 14 residues. CDR3 DNA: TGTGCCAGCAGTGAAACGGCGGGATCCTACGAGCAGTACTTC. Its translation: CASSETAGSYEQYF.

The chain combines TRBV28 with TRBJ1-5; 9 bases match TRBD1. CDR3 size: 16 residues. Germline V gives CDR1 MDHEN, CDR2 SYDVKM. The junction had 12 bases not matched to a gene; V was cut back by 6 bases and J by 6 bases. CDR3 DNA: TGTGCCAGCAGACCGAACAGGGGGCGCTTCGGTCAGCCCCAGCATTTT. This gives the protein CASRPNRGRFGQPQHF.

V is TRBV28 and J is TRBJ1-1; 10 bases fit TRBD1. The CDR3 length is 14 residues. In germline, CDR1 is MDHEN, CDR2 SYDVKM. V was clipped by 7 bases and J by 5 bases; unmatched bases: 7. CDR3 loop: CASTLTGGRTEAFF. Written as DNA, the CDR3 is TGTGCCAGCACTCTGACAGGGGGCAGGACTGAAGCTTTCTTT.

V gene TRBV11-2 combines with J gene TRBJ2-5; 9 positions agree with TRBD1. V shed 0 bases, J shed 8 bases, and the junction held 4 bases outside the gene matches. The length of the CDR3 is 14 residues. Germline loops: CDR1 SGHAT, CDR2 FQNNGV. The CDR3 DNA reads as TGTGCCAGCAGCTTAGACTGGACAGGGGACACCCAGTACTTC. It specifies CASSLDWTGDTQYF.

This clone has a handful of counts. The rearrangement uses TRBV6-2 or TRBV6-3 and TRBJ2-7; D is unresolved. The CDR3 consists of 12 residues. Germline CDR1 MNHEY, CDR2 SVGEGT. Trimming took off 5 bases at V and 0 bases at J, with 5 bases between the two ends. DNA for the CDR3: TGTGCCAGCAGTAGAAGCTCCTACGAGCAGTACTTC. It codes for CASSRSSYEQYF.

The chain has TRBV6-5 and TRBJ2-2, with TRBD1 as a possible D gene (7 bases). Germline values: CDR1 MNHEY, CDR2 SVGAGI. Trimming stripped 6 bases from V and 5 bases from J, with 13 bases between. This CDR3 is built from 14 residues. This chain's CDR3 is CASRFRGETGELFF. CDR3 nucleotides: TGTGCCAGCAGGTTCAGGGGGGAGACCGGGGAGCTGTTTTTT.

The rearrangement joins TRBV7-3 to TRBJ2-3; 8 bases fit TRBD2. The CDR3 is made up of 16 amino acids. The germline V gene encodes CDR1 SGHTA and CDR2 FQGTGA. V dropped 5 bases and J dropped 7; count of bases not matched to a gene: 14. The CDR3 sequence: CASSPTSGGDRNTQYF. In nucleotides, the CDR3 is TGTGCCAGCAGCCCCACTAGCGGCGGAGATCGAAATACGCAGTATTTT.

The V gene is TRBV19, the J gene TRBJ2-2, with 11 bases matching TRBD2. Germline lookup yields CDR1 LNHDA and CDR2 SQIVND (reference sequence). CDR3 size: 16 residues. J lost 2 bases, V lost 4 bases, and 3 bases had no gene match. This CDR3 is CASSTGTSGNTGELFF. The DNA of the CDR3 is TGTGCCAGTAGTACCGGGACTAGCGGTAACACCGGGGAGCTGTTTTTT.